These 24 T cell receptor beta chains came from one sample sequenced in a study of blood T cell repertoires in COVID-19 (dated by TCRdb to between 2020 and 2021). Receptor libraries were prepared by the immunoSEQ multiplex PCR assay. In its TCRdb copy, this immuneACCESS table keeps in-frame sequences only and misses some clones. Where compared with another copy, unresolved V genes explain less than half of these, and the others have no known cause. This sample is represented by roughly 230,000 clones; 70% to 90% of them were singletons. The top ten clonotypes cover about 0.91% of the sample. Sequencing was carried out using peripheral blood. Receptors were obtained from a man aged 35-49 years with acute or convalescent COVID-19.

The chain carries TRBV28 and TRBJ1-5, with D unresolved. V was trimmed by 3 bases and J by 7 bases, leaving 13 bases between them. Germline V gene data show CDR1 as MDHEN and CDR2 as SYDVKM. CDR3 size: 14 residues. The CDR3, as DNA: TGTGCCAGCAGTTTGGTTTCCAGGTCGCAGCCCCAGCATTTT. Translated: CASSLVSRSQPQHF.

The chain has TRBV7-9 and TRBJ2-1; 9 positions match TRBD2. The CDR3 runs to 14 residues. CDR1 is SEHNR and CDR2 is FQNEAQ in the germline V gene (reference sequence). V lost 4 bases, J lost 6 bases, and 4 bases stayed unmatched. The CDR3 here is CASSSGLAVNEQFF. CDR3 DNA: TGTGCCAGCAGCTCGGGACTAGCAGTCAATGAGCAGTTCTTC.

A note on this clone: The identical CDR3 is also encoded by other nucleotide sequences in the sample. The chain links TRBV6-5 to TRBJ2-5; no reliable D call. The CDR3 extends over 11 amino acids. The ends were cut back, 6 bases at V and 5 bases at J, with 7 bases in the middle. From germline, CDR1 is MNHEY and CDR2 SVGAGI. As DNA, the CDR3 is TGTGCCAGCAGCTCTCGGGAGACCCAGTACTTC. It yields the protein CASSSRETQYF.

The CDR3 loop is CASSLWGQPYNEQFF. The DNA for the CDR3 is TGTGCCAGCAGTTTGTGGGGGCAACCCTACAATGAGCAGTTCTTC. The rearrangement links TRBV27 to TRBJ2-1; possibly TRBD1 for D (6 bases). The CDR3 sequence is 15 residues long. CDR1 is MNHEY and CDR2 is SMNVEV in the germline V gene (reference sequence). V was cut by 3 bases and J by 2 bases, with 11 bases left in between.

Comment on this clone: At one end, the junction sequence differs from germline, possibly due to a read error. CDR3 nucleotide sequence: TGCGCCAGCAGCTTGGCGGAAGCTAGCCTTCCGGGGAACTTC. Translated, it gives CASSLAEASLPGNF. This chain links TRBV5-1 with TRBJ1-2, with no clear D. The CDR3 is 14 amino acids. Germline CDR1 reads SGHRS; CDR2 reads YFSETQ.

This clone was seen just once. The CDR3 spells CALFQDTGNYGYTF. In nucleotides, the CDR3 is TGTGCCCTCTTCCAGGACACCGGTAACTATGGCTACACCTTC. The chain uses TRBV6-5 and TRBJ1-2; tentatively, D is TRBD1 (5 bases). CDR1 and CDR2 (germline): MNHEY, SVGAGI. V dropped 11 bases and J dropped 1 base, with 17 bases sitting between them. The CDR3 is made up of 14 amino acids.

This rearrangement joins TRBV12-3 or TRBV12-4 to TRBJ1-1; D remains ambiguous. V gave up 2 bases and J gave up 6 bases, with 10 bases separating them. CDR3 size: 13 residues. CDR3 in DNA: TGTGCCAGCAGTTTATCACCCTCGGCTGAAGCTTTCTTT. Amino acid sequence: CASSLSPSAEAFF.

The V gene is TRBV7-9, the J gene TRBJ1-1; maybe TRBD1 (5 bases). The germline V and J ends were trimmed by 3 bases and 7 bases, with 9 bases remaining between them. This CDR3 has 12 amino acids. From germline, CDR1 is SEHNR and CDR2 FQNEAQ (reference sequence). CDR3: CASSFLGGEAFF. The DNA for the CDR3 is TGTGCCAGCAGCTTTCTGGGGGGTGAAGCTTTCTTT.

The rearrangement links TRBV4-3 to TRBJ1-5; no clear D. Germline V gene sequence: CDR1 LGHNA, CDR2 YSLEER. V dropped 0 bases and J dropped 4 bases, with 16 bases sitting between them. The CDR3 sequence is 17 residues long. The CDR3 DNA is TGCGCCAGCAGCCAAGATATTAGAGTATCGGGGAATCAGCCCCAGCATTTT. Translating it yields CASSQDIRVSGNQPQHF.

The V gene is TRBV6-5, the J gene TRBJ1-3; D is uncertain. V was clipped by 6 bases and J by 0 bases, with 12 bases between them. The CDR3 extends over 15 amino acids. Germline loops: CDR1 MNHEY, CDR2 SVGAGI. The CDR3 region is CASSLSAFSGNTIYF. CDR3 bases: TGTGCCAGCAGCCTCAGTGCCTTCTCTGGAAACACCATATATTTT.

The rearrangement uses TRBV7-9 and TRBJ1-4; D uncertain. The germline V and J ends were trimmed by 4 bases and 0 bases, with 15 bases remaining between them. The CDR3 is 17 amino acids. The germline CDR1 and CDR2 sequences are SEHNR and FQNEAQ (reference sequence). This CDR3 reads CASSSEARLTTNEKLFF. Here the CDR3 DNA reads TGTGCCAGCAGCTCCGAGGCACGGCTTACAACTAATGAAAAACTGTTTTTT. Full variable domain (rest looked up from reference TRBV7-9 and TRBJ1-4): DTGVSQNPRHKITKRGQNVTFRCDPISEHNRLYWYRQTLGQGPEFLTYFQNEAQLEKSRLLSDRFSAERPKGSFSTLEIQRTEQGDSAMYLCASSSEARLTTNEKLFFGSGTQLSVL.

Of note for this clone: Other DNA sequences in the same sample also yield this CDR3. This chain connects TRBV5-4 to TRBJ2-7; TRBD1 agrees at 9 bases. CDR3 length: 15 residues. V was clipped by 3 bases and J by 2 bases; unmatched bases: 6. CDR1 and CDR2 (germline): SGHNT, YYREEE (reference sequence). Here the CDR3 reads CASSSPGQGTYEQYF. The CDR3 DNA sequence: TGTGCCAGCAGCTCGCCAGGACAGGGGACCTACGAGCAGTACTTC.

CDR3 in amino acids: CASSTTDTQYF. CDR3 DNA sequence: TGTGCCAGTAGTACGACAGATACGCAGTATTTT. The chain employs TRBV19 and TRBJ2-3, with D unresolved. Per the germline V gene, CDR1 is LNHDA and CDR2 is SQIVND (reference sequence). This CDR3 has 11 residues. Deletions cut 4 bases from V and 3 bases from J, with 2 bases between. Filled out from reference TRBV19 and TRBJ2-3, the complete variable domain reads DGGITQSPKYLFRKEGQNVTLSCEQNLNHDAMYWYRQDPGQGLRLIYYSQIVNDFQKGDIAEGYSVSREKKESFPLTVTSAQKNPTAFYLCASSTTDTQYFGPGTRLTVL.

The CDR3 sequence is CATARQGTTGELFF. In nucleotides, the CDR3 is TGTGCCACCGCTCGACAGGGAACCACCGGGGAGCTGTTTTTT. V usage is TRBV24-1 and J usage is TRBJ2-2, with TRBD1 matching over 7 bases. The germline CDR1 and CDR2 sequences are KGHDR and SFDVKD. There are 14 residues in the CDR3. V trimming: 9 bases; J trimming: 4 bases; junction bases outside the gene matches: 7.

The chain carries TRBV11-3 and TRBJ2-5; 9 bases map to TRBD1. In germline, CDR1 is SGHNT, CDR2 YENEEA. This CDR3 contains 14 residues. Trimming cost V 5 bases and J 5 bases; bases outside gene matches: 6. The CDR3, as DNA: TGTGCCAGCAGCCCAAGACAGGGGGACGAGACCCAGTACTTC. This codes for CASSPRQGDETQYF.

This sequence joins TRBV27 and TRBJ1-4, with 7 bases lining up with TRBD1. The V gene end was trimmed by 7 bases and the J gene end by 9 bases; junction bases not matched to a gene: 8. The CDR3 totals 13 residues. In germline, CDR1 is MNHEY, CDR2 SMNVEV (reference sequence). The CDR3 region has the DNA TGTGCCAGCACACAGGGGAGTGGGAAAAAACTGTTTTTT. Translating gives CASTQGSGKKLFF.

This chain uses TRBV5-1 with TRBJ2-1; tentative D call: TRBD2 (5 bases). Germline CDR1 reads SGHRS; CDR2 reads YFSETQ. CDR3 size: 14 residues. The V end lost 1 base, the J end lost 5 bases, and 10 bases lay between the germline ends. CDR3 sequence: CASSLFSGNNEQFF. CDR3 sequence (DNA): TGCGCCAGCAGCTTGTTTTCGGGAAACAATGAGCAGTTCTTC. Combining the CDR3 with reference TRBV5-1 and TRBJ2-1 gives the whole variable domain KAGVTQTPRYLIKTRGQQVTLSCSPISGHRSVSWYQQTPGQGLQFLFEYFSETQRNKGNFPGRFSGRQFSNSRSEMNVSTLELGDSALYLCASSLFSGNNEQFFGPGTRLTVL.

DNA for the CDR3: TGTGCCAGCAGCGATAACAGGGACCTGGTGGGCTACACCTTC. It translates to CASSDNRDLVGYTF. J is TRBJ1-2 and V is TRBV9; D perhaps matches TRBD1 (6 bases). Trimming removed 3 bases at V and 8 bases at J, with 17 bases between. The CDR3 has 14 amino acids. CDR1 SGDLS and CDR2 YYNGEE come from the germline V gene.

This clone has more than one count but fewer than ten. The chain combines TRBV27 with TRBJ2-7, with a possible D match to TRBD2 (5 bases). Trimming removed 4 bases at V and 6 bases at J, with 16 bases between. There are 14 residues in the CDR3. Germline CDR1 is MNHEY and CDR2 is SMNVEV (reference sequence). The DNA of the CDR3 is TGTGCCAGCAGTTGGTGGAGGACGTCTAGCGAGCAGTACTTC. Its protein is CASSWWRTSSEQYF.

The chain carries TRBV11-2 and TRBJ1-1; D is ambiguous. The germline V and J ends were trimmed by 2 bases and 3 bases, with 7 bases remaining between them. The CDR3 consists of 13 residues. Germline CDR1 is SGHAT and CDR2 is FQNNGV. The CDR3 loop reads CASSLNADTEAFF. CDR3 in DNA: TGTGCCAGCAGCTTAAATGCGGACACTGAAGCTTTCTTT.

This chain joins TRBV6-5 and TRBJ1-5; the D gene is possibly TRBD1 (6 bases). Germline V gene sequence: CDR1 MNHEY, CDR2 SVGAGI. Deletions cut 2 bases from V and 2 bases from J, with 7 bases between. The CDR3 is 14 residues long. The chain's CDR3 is CASSYGQRNQPQHF. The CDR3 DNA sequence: TGTGCCAGCAGTTACGGACAGCGCAATCAGCCCCAGCATTTT.

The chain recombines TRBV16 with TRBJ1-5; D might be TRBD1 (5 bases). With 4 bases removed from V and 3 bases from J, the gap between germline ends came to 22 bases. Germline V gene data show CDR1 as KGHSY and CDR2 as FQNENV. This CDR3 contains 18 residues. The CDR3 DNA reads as TGTGCCAGCAGCCGAATCCAGGGAGGCAGCTCATTCAATCAGCCCCAGCATTTT. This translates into CASSRIQGGSSFNQPQHF.

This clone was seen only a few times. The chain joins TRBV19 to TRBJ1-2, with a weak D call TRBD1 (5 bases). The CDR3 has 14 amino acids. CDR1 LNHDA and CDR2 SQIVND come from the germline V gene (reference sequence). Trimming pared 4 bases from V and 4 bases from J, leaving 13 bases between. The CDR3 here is CASSRQGLGYGYTF. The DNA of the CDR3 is TGTGCCAGTAGTAGGCAGGGCCTGGGCTATGGCTACACCTTC.

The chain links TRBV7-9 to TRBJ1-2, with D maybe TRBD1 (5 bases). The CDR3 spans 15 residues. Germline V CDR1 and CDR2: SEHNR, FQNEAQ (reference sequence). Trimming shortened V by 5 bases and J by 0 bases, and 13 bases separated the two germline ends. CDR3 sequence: CASSLDSSSNYGYTF. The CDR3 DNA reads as TGTGCCAGCAGCCTAGACAGCTCCTCTAACTATGGCTACACCTTC.